The clone carrying this T cell receptor (beta chain) was counted between two and nine times. These data are taken from a study of identical twins. The germline gives CDR1 SGHRS, CDR2 YFSETQ. The V and J ends lost 2 bases and 5 bases, in that order; junction bases with no gene match: 6. The CDR3 sequence is 15 residues long. TCRdb itself ran the 5' RACE reads through MiXCR, one entry per CDR3 protein. The sample lists roughly 770,000 distinct CDR3 sequences; about 20% were seen once. The sample also formed part of further work on T cells expressing NK-cell markers. From that second work: The TCR beta repertoires were obtained from sorted CD3+CD56+NKG2C+, CD3+CD56+NKG2C- and CD3+CD56-NKG2C+ T cells.

The material sequenced was PBMCs. The TCR comes from a woman under 30 in good health. The chain joins TRBV5-1 to TRBJ2-3; 9 bases line up with TRBD2. The CDR3 DNA sequence: TGCGCCAGCAGCTTTGCGGGGGGGCCTCAAGATACGCAGTATTTT. Encoded protein: CASSFAGGPQDTQYF. Combining the CDR3 with reference TRBV5-1 and TRBJ2-3 gives the whole variable domain KAGVTQTPRYLIKTRGQQVTLSCSPISGHRSVSWYQQTPGQGLQFLFEYFSETQRNKGNFPGRFSGRQFSNSRSEMNVSTLELGDSALYLCASSFAGGPQDTQYFGPGTRLTVL.